These 3 T cell receptor beta chains came from one sample sequenced in a study of tumor-infiltrating lymphocytes in primary liver carcinoma. The source material, roughly 18-33 mg of unsorted bulk tissue, was used to co-extract RNA and DNA. Reverse transcription of around 0.45 ug total RNA with a constant-region primer produced TCR beta cDNA. Nested multiplex PCR, run for three rounds with slightly modified ARM-PCR, yielded TCR beta libraries. TRBV1-TRBV30 forward primers and a C-beta reverse primer were used in the first two PCR rounds, which each ran for approximately 11 cycles. TCRdb itself ran the multiplex PCR reads through MiXCR, one entry per CDR3 protein. Of more than 75,000 distinct CDR3 sequences in the sample, 65% to 80% were seen once. The sequenced sample consisted of liver tumor tissue from sampling region 1. Noted subset: tumor region T1, superior pole. The receptors derive from a middle-aged man with primary liver carcinoma and hepatitis B virus infection.

This chain joins TRBV7-9 and TRBJ2-5, with 11 nucleotides matching TRBD1. V dropped 5 bases and J dropped 1; count of bases not matched to a gene: 6. This CDR3 has 16 residues. Germline CDR1 is SEHNR and CDR2 is FQNEAQ (reference sequence). CDR3 protein: CASSQRGQGAQETQYF. In DNA form, the CDR3 reads TGTGCCAGCAGCCAACGCGGACAGGGGGCCCAAGAGACCCAGTACTTC.

This clonotype turned up a few times. A much bigger clone sits one base away, suggesting this may be a read error. V usage is TRBV6-1 and J usage is TRBJ2-5; tentatively, D is TRBD2 (5 bases). Trimming left V 0 bases short and J 4 bases short, with 15 bases between. CDR3 size: 16 residues. Germline CDR1 MNHNS, CDR2 SASEGT. CDR3 loop: CASSEASGLEGETQYF. CDR3 DNA sequence: TGTGCCAGCAGTGAAGCGTCCGGGCTAGAGGGAGAGACCCAGTACTTC.

This clonotype was recorded a few times. Being one base from a much bigger clone, this may be a read error. The gene calls are TRBV12-3 or TRBV12-4 and TRBJ2-1; TRBD2 agrees at 7 bases. This CDR3 has 14 residues. The CDR3 nucleotides read TGTGCCAGCGGTTTGTCGGGAGGAAACAATGAGCAGTTCTTC. As protein: CASGLSGGNNEQFF.